This TCR beta chain was obtained from a study of shared clonotypes between healthy human individuals. At the level of the study: CD4 naive and CD4 memory each took three plates per donor, while CD8 naive took two and CD8 memory one.

This CDR3 comprises 14 residues. Per germline, CDR1 MGHRA and CDR2 YSYEKL. The J segment lost 4 bases and the V segment lost 7 bases, leaving 4 bases of the junction unmatched. Broader study findings: Incompleteness in sorted-subset sequencing, despite large depth, was shown by rarefaction. Clonotype sharing among donors likely depends on sequencing depth.

On this clone itself: Its antigen remains unidentified.

Some 30,000 T cell genomes, or about 0.2 ug DNA, went into the sorted-subset replicate PCRs. Method: immunoSEQ multiplex PCR; TCRdb's copy keeps in-frame clones and lacks some. The data show about 980,000 clones, 76% seen once. The sample was memory CD4+ T cells sorted from blood. Subset given: CD45RA-negative fraction. The clonotype comes from a man younger than 30 in good health. The chain carries TRBV4-1 and TRBJ1-4, with TRBD1 matching over 9 bases. The CDR3 DNA reads TGCGCCAGCAAAGCGGGACAGGGTAATGAAAAACTGTTTTTT. It specifies CASKAGQGNEKLFF.